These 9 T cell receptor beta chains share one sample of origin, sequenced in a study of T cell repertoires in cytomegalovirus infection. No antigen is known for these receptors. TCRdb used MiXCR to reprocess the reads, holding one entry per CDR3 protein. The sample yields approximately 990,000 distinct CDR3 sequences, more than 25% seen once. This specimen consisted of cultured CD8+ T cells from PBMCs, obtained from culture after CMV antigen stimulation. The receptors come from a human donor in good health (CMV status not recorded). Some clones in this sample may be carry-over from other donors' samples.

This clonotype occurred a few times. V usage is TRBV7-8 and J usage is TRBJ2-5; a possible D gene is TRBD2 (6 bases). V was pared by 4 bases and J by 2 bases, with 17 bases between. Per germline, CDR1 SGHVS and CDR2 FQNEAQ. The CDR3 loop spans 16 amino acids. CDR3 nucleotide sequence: TGTGCCAGCAGCTCGACAGTTCCGGGGGTTCAAGAGACCCAGTACTTC. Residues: CASSSTVPGVQETQYF.

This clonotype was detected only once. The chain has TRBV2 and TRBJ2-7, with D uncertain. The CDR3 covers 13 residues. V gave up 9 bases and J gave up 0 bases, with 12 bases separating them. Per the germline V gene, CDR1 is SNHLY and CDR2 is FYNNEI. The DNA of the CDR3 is TGTGCCAGAACTGAGGTCAACTCCTACGAGCAGTACTTC. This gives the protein CARTEVNSYEQYF.

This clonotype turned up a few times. The CDR3 coding sequence is TGCAGTGCCGTGCAGCGGGGGGTACTCGGGGAGCTGTTTTTT. Encoded protein: CSAVQRGVLGELFF. V gene TRBV20-1 combines with J gene TRBJ2-2, with 9 bases fitting TRBD2. CDR3 length: 14 amino acids. The V and J ends lost 6 bases and 7 bases, in that order; junction bases with no gene match: 9. The germline CDR1 and CDR2 sequences are DFQATT and SNEGSKA (reference sequence).

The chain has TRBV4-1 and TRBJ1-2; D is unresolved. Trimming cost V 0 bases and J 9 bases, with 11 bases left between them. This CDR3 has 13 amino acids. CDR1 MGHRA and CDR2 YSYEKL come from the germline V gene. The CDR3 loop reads CASSQDLRESYTF. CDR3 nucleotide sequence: TGCGCCAGCAGCCAAGATCTTAGGGAGAGCTACACCTTC.

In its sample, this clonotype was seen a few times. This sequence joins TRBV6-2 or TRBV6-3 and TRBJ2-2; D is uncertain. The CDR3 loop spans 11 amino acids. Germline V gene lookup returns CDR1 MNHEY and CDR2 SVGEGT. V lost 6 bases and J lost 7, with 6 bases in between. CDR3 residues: CASSHLGELFF. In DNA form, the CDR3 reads TGTGCCAGCAGCCACCTCGGGGAGCTGTTTTTT.

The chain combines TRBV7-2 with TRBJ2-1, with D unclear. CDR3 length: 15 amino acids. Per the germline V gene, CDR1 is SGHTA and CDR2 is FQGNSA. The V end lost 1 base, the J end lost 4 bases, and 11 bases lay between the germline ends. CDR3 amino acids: CASSLGGFRYNEQFF. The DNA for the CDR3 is TGTGCCAGCAGCTTAGGAGGATTTCGATACAATGAGCAGTTCTTC. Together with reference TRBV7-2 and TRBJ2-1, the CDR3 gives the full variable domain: GAGVSQSPSNKVTEKGKDVELRCDPISGHTALYWYRQSLGQGLEFLIYFQGNSAPDKSGLPSDRFSAERTGGSVSTLTIQRTQQEDSAVYLCASSLGGFRYNEQFFGPGTRLTVL.

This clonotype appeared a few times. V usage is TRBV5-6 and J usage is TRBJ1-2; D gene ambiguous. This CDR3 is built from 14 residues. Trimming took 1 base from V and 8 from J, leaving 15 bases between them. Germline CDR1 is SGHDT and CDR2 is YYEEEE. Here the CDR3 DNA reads TGTGCCAGCAGCTTGCAAGAGGGTGCCCGCGGCTACACCTTC. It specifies CASSLQEGARGYTF.

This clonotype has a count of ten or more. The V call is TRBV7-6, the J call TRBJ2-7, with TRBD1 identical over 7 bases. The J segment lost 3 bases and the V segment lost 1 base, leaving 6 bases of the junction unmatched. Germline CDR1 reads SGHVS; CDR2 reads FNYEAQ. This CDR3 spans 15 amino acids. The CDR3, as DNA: TGTGCCAGCAGCTTAGATGGACAGGCAAGCTACGAGCAGTACTTC. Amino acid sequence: CASSLDGQASYEQYF.

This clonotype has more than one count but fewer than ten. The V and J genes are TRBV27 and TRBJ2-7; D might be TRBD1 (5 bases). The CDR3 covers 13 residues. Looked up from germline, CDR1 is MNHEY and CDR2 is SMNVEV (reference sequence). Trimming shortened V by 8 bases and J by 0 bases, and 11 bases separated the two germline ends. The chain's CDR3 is CASALGPSYEQYF. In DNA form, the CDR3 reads TGTGCCAGCGCGCTGGGGCCCTCCTACGAGCAGTACTTC.